These 7 T cell receptor beta chains came from one sample sequenced in a study of T cells in Graves' hyperthyroidism and ophthalmopathy. Amplified TCR beta CDR3 regions came from RNA transcripts. The HTBI primer set drove a first-round RT-PCR of the TCR CDR3. TCRdb reprocessed the multiplex PCR reads with MiXCR, giving one entry per CDR3 protein. The repertoire holds some 360,000 distinct CDR3 sequences, about a sixth seen once, with roughly 16% in the top ten. The specimen sequenced was blood. The receptors originated from a woman aged 40 to 49 with Graves' ophthalmopathy.

This clonotype was seen many times. The V and J genes are TRBV27 and TRBJ1-2; 8 bases fit TRBD1. CDR3 length: 12 residues. Germline CDR1 is MNHEY and CDR2 is SMNVEV (reference sequence). Trimming removed 5 bases from V and 9 bases from J; junction bases left unmatched: 5. The DNA for the CDR3 is TGTGCCAGCAGTGTAGGACAGGGAAGCTACACCTTC. Amino acids: CASSVGQGSYTF.

Ten or more counts support this clonotype. At one of its ends the junction is not consistent with the germline gene, which may arise from a read error. V and J are TRBV28 and TRBJ2-5; D ambiguous. Germline V gene sequence: CDR1 MDHEN, CDR2 SYDVKM. The CDR3 consists of 14 residues. Here the CDR3 reads CASIGSVKQEAQYF. The CDR3 DNA reads as TGTGCCAGCATCGGGTCGGTCAAACAAGAGGCCCAGTACTTC.

In its sample, this clonotype was seen many times. This chain links TRBV12-3 or TRBV12-4 with TRBJ1-5; D is ambiguous. The CDR3 is 15 residues long. With 2 bases removed from V and 1 base from J, the gap between germline ends came to 9 bases. The CDR3 DNA reads as TGTGCCAGCAGTTTATTCGGCAGAAGCAATCAGCCCCAGCATTTT. Amino acids: CASSLFGRSNQPQHF.

The V and J genes are TRBV12-3 or TRBV12-4 and TRBJ2-5; D uncertain. The CDR3 contains 16 residues. V dropped 1 base and J dropped 5 bases, with 17 bases sitting between them. The CDR3 here is CASSLVWANPWETQYF. CDR3 DNA sequence: TGTGCCAGCAGTTTAGTTTGGGCAAACCCCTGGGAGACCCAGTACTTC.

This clonotype was counted many times. In DNA form, the CDR3 reads TGTGCCACCGGGGACCTGTACTCCTACGAGCAGTACTTC. This encodes CATGDLYSYEQYF. The chain links TRBV28 to TRBJ2-7; D may be TRBD1 or TRBD2 (5 bases each). The CDR3 runs 13 residues. V dropped 10 bases and J dropped 0 bases, with 13 bases sitting between them. Per germline, CDR1 MDHEN and CDR2 SYDVKM.

This clonotype was found many times. This chain links TRBV27 with TRBJ1-5; maybe TRBD1 (6 bases). The V gene's germline CDR1 is MNHEY and CDR2 SMNVEV (reference sequence). The CDR3 contains 17 residues. Between the trimmed V and J ends, which lost 9 bases and 0 bases, there was a span of 21 bases. CDR3 amino acids: CARTQNREPNSNQPQHF. CDR3 bases: TGTGCCAGGACTCAAAACAGGGAACCAAATAGCAATCAGCCCCAGCATTTT.

This clonotype was observed at least ten times. The V and J genes are TRBV28 and TRBJ2-7; possibly TRBD1 or TRBD2 for D (5 bases each). Deletions cut 10 bases from V and 3 bases from J, with 13 bases between. Germline assignment: CDR1 MDHEN and CDR2 SYDVKM. The CDR3 has 12 residues. The CDR3 region has the DNA TGTGCCACCTACCGGGACCTCTACGAGCAGTACTTC. Its protein is CATYRDLYEQYF.